Shown below are 15 T cell receptor beta chains from a single sample sequenced in a study of radiotherapy plus CTLA-4 blockade in lung cancer. Method: immunoSEQ multiplex PCR; TCRdb's copy keeps in-frame clones and lacks some. The top ten clones hold roughly 3.5% of a sample with 43,000 or so clones, about three quarters of them seen once. The material sequenced was peripheral blood, taken from a patient treated with radiotherapy plus ipilimumab. Receptors were obtained from a human donor with non-small cell lung cancer who had a complete response to radiotherapy plus ipilimumab.

The genes are TRBV7-9 and TRBJ1-2; D is unresolved. V was cut by 0 bases and J by 3 bases, with 11 bases left in between. The CDR3 is 15 residues long. Germline V lookup: CDR1 SEHNR, CDR2 FQNEAQ (reference sequence). CDR3 sequence: CASSLAAVWDYGYTF. The CDR3 DNA sequence: TGTGCCAGCAGCTTAGCGGCGGTATGGGACTATGGCTACACCTTC.

The genes are TRBV6-6 and TRBJ2-2; D might be TRBD1 (7 bases). Trimming left V 2 bases short and J 4 bases short, with 11 bases between. From germline, CDR1 is MNHNY and CDR2 SVGAGI (reference sequence). This CDR3 comprises 15 residues. CDR3 region: CASSYGQGGTGELFF. CDR3 nucleotides: TGTGCCAGCAGTTACGGGCAGGGGGGCACCGGGGAGCTGTTTTTT.

The chain links TRBV7-9 to TRBJ2-7; tentative D call: TRBD1 (5 bases). CDR1 SEHNR and CDR2 FQNEAQ come from the germline V gene (reference sequence). The CDR3 is 17 residues long. V gave up 5 bases and J gave up 3 bases, with 23 bases separating them. The CDR3 DNA sequence: TGTGCCAGCAGCCCGACATCTTTAGGGCAGGGAAGCTACGAGCAGTACTTC. Protein sequence: CASSPTSLGQGSYEQYF.

The chain carries TRBV7-2 and TRBJ1-3; 7 positions match TRBD1. V shed 10 bases, J shed 0 bases, and the junction held 9 bases outside the gene matches. CDR3 size: 15 residues. CDR1 and CDR2 from the germline V gene are SGHTA and FQGNSA. The CDR3: CATGNYRGSGNTIYF. In DNA, the CDR3 is TGTGCCACCGGTAACTACAGGGGCTCTGGAAACACCATATATTTT. The full variable domain, in which reference TRBV7-2 and TRBJ1-3 provide the parts outside the CDR3, is GAGVSQSPSNKVTEKGKDVELRCDPISGHTALYWYRQSLGQGLEFLIYFQGNSAPDKSGLPSDRFSAERTGGSVSTLTIQRTQQEDSAVYLCATGNYRGSGNTIYFGEGSWLTVV.

This clone showed up just a few times. This chain uses TRBV18 with TRBJ1-2; 8 bases are a match to TRBD1. The CDR3 runs 15 residues. CDR1 is KGHSH, CDR2 LQKENI, per germline. J was trimmed by 5 bases and V by 4 bases; bases with no gene match: 9. CDR3 loop: CASSLTGGPEYGYTF. CDR3 in DNA: TGTGCCAGCTCACTAACAGGGGGACCTGAGTATGGCTACACCTTC.

This clone was observed a handful of times. V usage is TRBV10-3 and J usage is TRBJ1-2; 9 nucleotides line up with TRBD1. The J segment lost 4 bases and the V segment lost 4 bases, leaving 1 base of the junction unmatched. The CDR3 totals 13 residues. Germline assignment: CDR1 ENHRY and CDR2 SYGVKD. The chain's CDR3 is CAISGGQGYGYTF. CDR3 in DNA: TGTGCCATCAGTGGGGGACAGGGCTATGGCTACACCTTC.

This chain's CDR3 is CASSLDRVNTEAFF. The CDR3 DNA reads as TGTGCCAGCAGCTTGGACAGGGTGAACACTGAAGCTTTCTTT. The J gene is TRBJ1-1, the V gene TRBV7-9, with TRBD1 matching 8 bases. With V trimmed by 3 bases and J by 0 bases, 0 bases remained unmatched. CDR3 size: 14 residues. Per the germline V gene, CDR1 is SEHNR and CDR2 is FQNEAQ (reference sequence).

The J gene is TRBJ1-1, the V gene TRBV29-1, with TRBD1 identical over 11 bases. Germline loops: CDR1 SQVTM, CDR2 ANQGSEA. The ends lost 2 bases at V and 12 bases at J; junction bases unmatched: 8. The CDR3 spans 13 residues. The DNA of the CDR3 is TGCAGCGTTGAACCCGGGACAGGGGGTAAATCTTTCTTT. Translated, it gives CSVEPGTGGKSFF. Looking up the rest from reference TRBV29-1 and TRBJ1-1 gives the full variable domain: SAVISQKPSRDICQRGTSLTIQCQVDSQVTMMFWYRQQPGQSLTLIATANQGSEATYESGFVIDKFPISRPNLTFSTLTVSNMSPEDSSIYLCSVEPGTGGKSFFGQGTRLTVV.

The chain is built from TRBV5-5 and TRBJ1-5; D ambiguous. The CDR3 length is 13 residues. The ends were cut back, 0 bases at V and 3 bases at J, with 4 bases in the middle. Germline V lookup: CDR1 SGHKS, CDR2 YYEKEE (reference sequence). CDR3 coding DNA: TGTGCCAGCAGCTTGGCCGTCAATCAGCCCCAGCATTTT. Its protein product is CASSLAVNQPQHF.

The gene calls are TRBV27 and TRBJ2-1; 10 bases line up with TRBD2. The V gene's germline CDR1 is MNHEY and CDR2 SMNVEV (reference sequence). The V and J ends lost 5 bases and 8 bases, in that order; junction bases with no gene match: 9. The CDR3 contains 15 residues. Here the CDR3 reads CASSPWTSGTDEQFF. In nucleotides, the CDR3 is TGTGCCAGCAGTCCATGGACTAGCGGCACCGATGAGCAGTTCTTC.

CDR3 sequence (DNA): TGTGCCAGCAGTGGTATCAGGGGGCACGAGCAGTACTTC. It translates to CASSGIRGHEQYF. The rearrangement joins TRBV2 to TRBJ2-7; 8 bases fit TRBD1. Germline values: CDR1 SNHLY, CDR2 FYNNEI. V was pared by 4 bases and J by 5 bases, with 4 bases of the junction left unmatched. The CDR3 totals 13 residues.

V usage is TRBV6-6 and J usage is TRBJ2-7; TRBD1 aligns across 7 bases. The trim removed 9 bases at V and 0 bases at J, leaving 8 bases unmatched. Germline CDR1 MNHNY, CDR2 SVGAGI (reference sequence). The CDR3 covers 14 residues. The CDR3 protein is CASLPRDSSYEQYF. In nucleotides, the CDR3 is TGTGCCAGTTTACCCCGGGACAGCTCCTACGAGCAGTACTTC.

This clone has a handful of counts. The rearrangement uses TRBV7-9 and TRBJ1-2; D ambiguous. This CDR3 region has 13 residues. V was clipped by 5 bases and J by 4 bases, with 11 bases between them. The germline V gene encodes CDR1 SEHNR and CDR2 FQNEAQ (reference sequence). CDR3 bases: TGTGCCAGCAGCCCCCCCCGGGGCTATGGCTACACCTTC. This translates into CASSPPRGYGYTF.

The chain recombines TRBV5-1 with TRBJ2-2; 8 bases fit TRBD1. The CDR3 length is 15 residues. V was clipped by 0 bases and J by 7 bases; unmatched bases: 5. CDR1 is SGHRS, CDR2 YFSETQ, per germline. The CDR3 sequence is CASSLGRGLGGELFF. For the CDR3, the DNA is TGCGCCAGCAGCTTGGGCAGGGGGCTAGGCGGGGAGCTGTTTTTT.

V usage is TRBV7-2 and J usage is TRBJ2-1, with 7 bases fitting TRBD2. Germline CDR1 and CDR2: SGHTA and FQGNSA. CDR3 length: 15 residues. V lost 1 base, J lost 7 bases, and 7 bases stayed unmatched. The CDR3 bases are TGTGCCAGCAGCTTAGAGGCGGGGAGGGGAAATGAGCAGTTCTTC. Translation gives CASSLEAGRGNEQFF.